This T cell receptor (beta chain) originates from a study of blood T cells in healthy people across ages. As regards this clonotype: A read error may explain this, as a much larger clone is one base away.

The use of a sample-barcoded 5' primer and a J-beta primer mix characterized a second PCR of about 7 to 12 cycles. TCRdb independently ran MiXCR on the 5' RACE reads; one entry per CDR3 protein. The repertoire includes approximately 900,000 distinct CDR3 sequences, around 29% of them detected once, and roughly a tenth sits in the top ten. The J segment lost 2 bases and the V segment lost 1 base, leaving 10 bases of the junction unmatched. Per the germline V gene, CDR1 is SGHRS and CDR2 is YFSETQ. The CDR3 sequence is 17 residues long. In addition, the sample was reused for a study of T cells of mothers and their children.

This TCR came from a woman in her thirties or forties in good health. The chain recombines TRBV5-1 with TRBJ2-3, with 7 bases aligning to TRBD2. Material: blood. The CDR3 region is CASSLSRRAGPTDTQYF. CDR3 nucleotide sequence: TGCGCCAGCAGCTTGTCCAGGCGAGCGGGGCCCACAGATACGCAGTATTTT.